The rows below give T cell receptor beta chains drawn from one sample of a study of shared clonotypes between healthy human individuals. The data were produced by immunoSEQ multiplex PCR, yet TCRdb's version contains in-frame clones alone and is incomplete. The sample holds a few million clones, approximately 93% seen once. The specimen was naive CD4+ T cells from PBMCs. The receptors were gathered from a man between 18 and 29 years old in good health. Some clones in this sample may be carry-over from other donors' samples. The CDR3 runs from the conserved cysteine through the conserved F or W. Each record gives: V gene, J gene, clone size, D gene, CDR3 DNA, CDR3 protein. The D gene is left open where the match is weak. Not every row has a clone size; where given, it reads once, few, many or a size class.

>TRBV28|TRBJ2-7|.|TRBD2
TGTGCCAGCAGTTTGGCGGGAGGGCCGTACGAGCAGTACTTC
CASSLAGGPYEQYF
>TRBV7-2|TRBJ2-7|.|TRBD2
TGTGCCAGCAGCCCAAGGGGCCCTAGCGGGAGTCGCGAGCAGTACTTC
CASSPRGPSGSREQYF
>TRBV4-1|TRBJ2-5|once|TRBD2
TGCGCCAGCAGCCAAGATCGAAGCGGGAGGGCGTCAGAGACCCAGTACTTC
CASSQDRSGRASETQYF
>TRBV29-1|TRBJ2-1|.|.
TGCAGCGTTGAAGTGGGTGGGAGCTCCTACAATGAGCAGTTCTTC
CSVEVGGSSYNEQFF
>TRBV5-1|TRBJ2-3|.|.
TGCGCCAGCAGCTCCTATTCGCGGGTCAACACAGATACGCAGTATTTT
CASSSYSRVNTDTQYF
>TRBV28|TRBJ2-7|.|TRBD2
TGTGCCAGCGGAACTAGCGGGAGAGACGAGCAGTACTTC
CASGTSGRDEQYF
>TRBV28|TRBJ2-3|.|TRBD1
TGTGCCAGCAGTTTAGGCAGGGGGTGGACAGATACGCAGTATTTT
CASSLGRGWTDTQYF
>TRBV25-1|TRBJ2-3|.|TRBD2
TGTGCCAGCCTCCCGACTAGCGGGATCACAGATACGCAGTATTTT
CASLPTSGITDTQYF
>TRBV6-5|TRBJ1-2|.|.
TGTGCCAGCAGTTACTACGACAGGACCTATGGCTACACCTTC
CASSYYDRTYGYTF
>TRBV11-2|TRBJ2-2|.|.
TGTGCCAGCAGCTCGTCCGTCGGGGAGCTGTTTTTT
CASSSSVGELFF
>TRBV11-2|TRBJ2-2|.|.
TGTGCCAGCAGCTTTAAATGGGGGGCCGAAAGGGAGCTGTTTTTT
CASSFKWGAERELFF
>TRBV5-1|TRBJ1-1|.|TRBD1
TGCGCCAGCAGCTCGGACAGGGATACTGAAGCTTTCTTT
CASSSDRDTEAFF
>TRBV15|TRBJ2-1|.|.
TGTGCCACCAGCAGAGACCTGGGGGAACCCTACAATGAGCAGTTCTTC
CATSRDLGEPYNEQFF
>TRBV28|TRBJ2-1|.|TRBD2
TGTGCCAGCAGAACTAGCGGGGGGATCTACAATGAGCAGTTCTTC
CASRTSGGIYNEQFF
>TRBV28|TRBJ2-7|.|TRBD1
TGTGCCAGCGGGACAGGGACCTACGAGCAGTACTTC
CASGTGTYEQYF
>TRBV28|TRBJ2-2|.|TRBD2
TGTGCCAGCAGGGGACTAGCGGGAGGGCGGAACACCGGGGAGCTGTTTTTT
CASRGLAGGRNTGELFF
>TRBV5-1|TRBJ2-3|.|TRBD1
TGCGCCAGCAGCTTGGCAACCGGGACAGGGTCAGATACGCAGTATTTT
CASSLATGTGSDTQYF
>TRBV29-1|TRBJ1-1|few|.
TGCAGCGTTAAGGTCCCACAATCAGGAGCTTTCTTT
CSVKVPQSGAFF
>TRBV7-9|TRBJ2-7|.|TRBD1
TGTGCCAGCAGTCGGGACAGTCGGAACGAGCAGTACTTC
CASSRDSRNEQYF
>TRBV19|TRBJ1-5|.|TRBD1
TGTGCCAGTAGCAGACAGGGCTTGAGCAATCAGCCCCAGCATTTT
CASSRQGLSNQPQHF
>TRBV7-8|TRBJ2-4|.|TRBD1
TGTGCCAGCAGCACCCGGGACAGCCAGCACATTCAGTACTTC
CASSTRDSQHIQYF
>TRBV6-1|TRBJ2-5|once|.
TGTGCCAGCAGTGGGGTTGAGACCCAGTACTTC
CASSGVETQYF
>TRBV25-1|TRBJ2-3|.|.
TGTGCCAGCAGTGCTCCACCCCGGGACGGGGGAGATACGCAGTATTTT
CASSAPPRDGGDTQYF
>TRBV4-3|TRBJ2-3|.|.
TGCGCCAGCAGCCTAAGGGTAGATGCAGATACGCAGTATTTT
CASSLRVDADTQYF
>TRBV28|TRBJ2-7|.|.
TGTGCCAGCAGTACAAGGACAGCCCGGTGGTACTTC
CASSTRTARWYF
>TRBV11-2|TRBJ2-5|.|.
TGTGCCAGCAGCTTAGACGCGGGAGAGACCCAGTACTTC
CASSLDAGETQYF
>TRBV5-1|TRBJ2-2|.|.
TGCGCCAGCAGCCGGGGACACCCGAACACCGGGGAGCTGTTTTTT
CASSRGHPNTGELFF
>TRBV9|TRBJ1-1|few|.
TGTGCCAGCAGCGTAGGCGCGGGAACCTGGGGTGAAGCTTTCTTT
CASSVGAGTWGEAFF
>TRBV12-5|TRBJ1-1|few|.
TGTGCTAGTGGTTTGGACACGAACACTGAAGCTTTCTTT
CASGLDTNTEAFF
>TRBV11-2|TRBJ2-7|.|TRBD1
TGTGCCAGCAGGCTCGGCCGCGGGACAGGGGTCTACGAGCAGTACTTC
CASRLGRGTGVYEQYF
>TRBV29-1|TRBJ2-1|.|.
TGCAGCGTTGAACAGCCTGTGGAGGGAGGATCCTACAATGAGCAGTTCTTC
CSVEQPVEGGSYNEQFF
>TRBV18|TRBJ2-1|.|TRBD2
TGTGCCAGCTCACCCGTAGCGGGAGGGCCCGACAATGAGCAGTTCTTC
CASSPVAGGPDNEQFF
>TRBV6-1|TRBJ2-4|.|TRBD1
TGTGCCAGCAGTGGACAGGGAGAATCCAAAAACATTCAGTACTTC
CASSGQGESKNIQYF
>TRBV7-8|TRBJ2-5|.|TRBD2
TGTGCCAGCAGCGGGGGACTAGCGGGAGGTAGCCGCCAAGAGACCCAGTACTTC
CASSGGLAGGSRQETQYF
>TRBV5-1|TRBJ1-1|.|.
TGCGCCAGCAGCTTGTTGCCAGATTTGAACACTGAAGCTTTCTTT
CASSLLPDLNTEAFF
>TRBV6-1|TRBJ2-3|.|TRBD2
TGTGCCAGCAGTGTAGGACTAGCGGGAGGTTTTAGCACAGATACGCAGTATTTT
CASSVGLAGGFSTDTQYF
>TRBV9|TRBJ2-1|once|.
TGTGCCAGCAGCGAGACTTTGCCGACGGCTAGCAGAGACAATGAGCAGTTCTTC
CASSETLPTASRDNEQFF
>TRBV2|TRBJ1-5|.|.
TGTGCCAGCGGTCGCGACGGTCAGCCCCAGCATTTT
CASGRDGQPQHF
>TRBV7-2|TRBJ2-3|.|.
TGTGCCAGCATCTCCGACTTGGTCCGCGGTACGCAGTATTTT
CASISDLVRGTQYF
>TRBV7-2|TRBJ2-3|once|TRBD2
TGTGCCAGCAGCTGGAGGGTTGGTCTAGCGGTAAACACAGATACGCAGTATTTT
CASSWRVGLAVNTDTQYF
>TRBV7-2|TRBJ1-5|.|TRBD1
TGTGCCAGCAGCTTAGGGACAGGAGGTCGTCAGCCCCAGCATTTT
CASSLGTGGRQPQHF
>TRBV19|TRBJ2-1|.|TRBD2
TGTGCCAGTAGTGCAAAGCCCGAGCGGGGTGAGCAGTTCTTC
CASSAKPERGEQFF
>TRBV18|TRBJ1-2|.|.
TGTGCCAGCTCACCTCAACAGGTTACAGCTAACTATGGCTACACCTTC
CASSPQQVTANYGYTF
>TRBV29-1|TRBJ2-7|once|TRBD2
TGCAGCGTTGGAACTAGCGGGAAAAGCTACGAGCAGTACTTC
CSVGTSGKSYEQYF
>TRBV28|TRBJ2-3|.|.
TGTGCCAGCAGTTTTAATACCATTGTTCCGGGACAACTCTCGGGCACAGATACGCAGTATTTT
CASSFNTIVPGQLSGTDTQYF
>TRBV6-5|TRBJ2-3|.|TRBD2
TGTGCCAGCAGTTATCTACTGGCGGGAGAAGATACGCAGTATTTT
CASSYLLAGEDTQYF